The rows below give T cell receptor beta chains drawn from one sample of a study of identifying expanded T cells in peripheral blood. Using immunoSEQ multiplex PCR, the repertoire was profiled, and TCRdb retains in-frame clones only, with some absent. Found here are around 100,000 clones, roughly 89% of them singletons; the top ten hold about a sixth. Sequenced input: blood. The receptors originated from a person aged 18-69 years in good health. CDR3s include the opening cysteine and the closing phenylalanine or tryptophan. The D gene is left open where the match is weak. The size entry is marked missing in some rows and otherwise reads once, few, many or a size class.

j_gene,d_gene,v_gene,abundance,len,CDR3nt,CDR3aa
TRBJ1-1,TRBD1,TRBV6-5,.,15,TGTGCCAGCAGTTACTCGAATCAGGGGGGCACTGAAGCTTTCTTT,CASSYSNQGGTEAFF
TRBJ1-1,TRBD1,TRBV4-2,.,15,TGTGCCAGCAGCGCCCGGGACAGGGTGCTTAGTGAAGCTTTCTTT,CASSARDRVLSEAFF
TRBJ1-2,.,TRBV7-2,.,15,TGTGCCAGCAGCTTAGCTCGGTTATCGACCTATGGCTACACCTTC,CASSLARLSTYGYTF
TRBJ2-7,.,TRBV7-2,.,13,TGTGCCAGCAGCTTAGGGGCCCCGAACGAGCAGTACTTC,CASSLGAPNEQYF
TRBJ1-1,.,TRBV6-1,.,13,TGTGCCAGCAGTGAGGGATGGGTAGCTGAAGCTTTCTTT,CASSEGWVAEAFF
TRBJ1-5,.,TRBV5-6,once,14,TGTGCCAGCAGCTTGGGACATAGCAATCAGCCCCAGCATTTT,CASSLGHSNQPQHF
TRBJ1-2,.,TRBV7-8,few,14,TGTGCCAGCAGCGAGCGGGACGGCGGGGATGGCTACACCTTC,CASSERDGGDGYTF
TRBJ1-6,TRBD1,TRBV28,.,14,TGTGCCAGCAGGGAAACCGGGACAGGGCCACCCCTCCACTTT,CASRETGTGPPLHF
TRBJ2-7,.,TRBV7-2,.,13,TGTGCCAGCAAGGGCTATAGCTCCTACGAGCAGTACTTC,CASKGYSSYEQYF
TRBJ2-7,.,TRBV4-3,.,15,TGCGCCAGCAGCCCAACACTGGAGGGGGTCTACGAGCAGTACTTC,CASSPTLEGVYEQYF
TRBJ2-5,.,TRBV11-2,.,12,TGTGCCAGCAGCTCAGATAGGGAGACCCAGTACTTC,CASSSDRETQYF
TRBJ2-6,.,TRBV4-3,once,16,TGCGCCAGCAGCCAAGATAACAGTCAGGGGGCCAACGTCCTGACTTTC,CASSQDNSQGANVLTF
TRBJ2-7,.,TRBV7-9,.,10,TGTGCCAGCAGCCCCTACGAGCAGTACTTC,CASSPYEQYF
TRBJ1-2,.,TRBV28,.,16,TGTGCCAGCAGTTTTGACAGGAATCTCTGGTCGGGAGGCTACACCTTC,CASSFDRNLWSGGYTF
TRBJ1-1,.,TRBV28,.,15,TGTGCCAGCAGTTCCGTCAAGACAGAGAACACTGAAGCTTTCTTT,CASSSVKTENTEAFF
TRBJ1-6,.,TRBV7-8,.,15,TGTGCCAGCAGCTTAGAGGGCAGGTATAATTCACCCCTCCACTTT,CASSLEGRYNSPLHF
TRBJ1-5,.,TRBV7-2,.,16,TGTGCCAGCAGCTTAGCGGGTTCAGGGGGCAATCAGCCCCAGCATTTT,CASSLAGSGGNQPQHF
TRBJ2-7,.,TRBV2,.,15,TGTGCCAGCAGTGAAAGGCAGGGGACACCCTACGAGCAGTACTTC,CASSERQGTPYEQYF
TRBJ1-2,TRBD1,TRBV2,few,13,TGTGCCAGCAGTCAAACAGGGGGTGCGGGCTACACCTTC,CASSQTGGAGYTF
TRBJ1-4,TRBD1,TRBV25-1,.,15,TGTGCCAGCAGTGCAAGACAGGGGACTAATGAAAAACTGTTTTTT,CASSARQGTNEKLFF
TRBJ2-7,.,TRBV7-4,.,14,TGTGCCAGCAGCTTAGTCCTCGGGGGAAGGGAGCAGTACTTC,CASSLVLGGREQYF
TRBJ1-6,.,TRBV19,.,13,TGTGCCAGTAGTGCCCAAGTCGATTCACCCCTCCACTTT,CASSAQVDSPLHF
TRBJ1-2,.,TRBV28,.,12,TGTGCCAGCAGCCCCGATCCTTATGGCTACACCTTC,CASSPDPYGYTF
TRBJ1-2,.,TRBV28,.,14,TGTGCCAGCAGTTTAAACCCCGGGGGCTTTGGCTACACCTTC,CASSLNPGGFGYTF
TRBJ1-6,.,TRBV7-2,.,15,TGTGCCAGCAGCTTAGGTAGCTCCTATAATTCACCCCTCCACTTT,CASSLGSSYNSPLHF
TRBJ1-1,.,TRBV11-3,few,13,TGTGCCAGCAGCTTATCTCCGGGCAGTAGGGCTTTCTTT,CASSLSPGSRAFF
TRBJ2-7,.,TRBV6-1,.,11,TGTGCCAGCAGGCCCCCCTACGAGCAGTACTTC,CASRPPYEQYF
TRBJ1-1,TRBD1,TRBV29-1,.,13,TGCAGCGTGGGGACAGGGACGAACACTGAAGCTTTCTTT,CSVGTGTNTEAFF
TRBJ1-2,.,TRBV7-2,.,15,TGTGCCAGCAGCTTACGCGCGGGCAGTAACTATGGCTACACCTTC,CASSLRAGSNYGYTF
TRBJ1-2,TRBD1,TRBV5-1,.,14,TGCGCCAGCAGCTTGGGACAGGGGGCGTATGGCTACACCTTC,CASSLGQGAYGYTF
TRBJ2-1,.,TRBV27,once,13,TGTGCCAGCAGTTGGGGGGCCTACAATGAGCAGTTCTTC,CASSWGAYNEQFF
TRBJ2-2,TRBD2,TRBV28,.,13,TGTGCCAGCAGCCGGGGGGGGACCGGGGAGCTGTTTTTT,CASSRGGTGELFF
TRBJ2-1,.,TRBV27,.,14,TGTGCCAGCACCAAGGGAAGCTCCTACAATGAGCAGTTCTTC,CASTKGSSYNEQFF
TRBJ2-2,.,TRBV6-4,.,14,TGTGCCAGCAAAGGGACAACGAACACCGGGGAGCTGTTTTTT,CASKGTTNTGELFF
TRBJ1-5,.,TRBV27,.,15,TGTGCCAGCAGTACCTTTTGGGGGGAGAATCAGCCCCAGCATTTT,CASSTFWGENQPQHF
TRBJ2-7,.,TRBV5-4,.,12,TGTGCCAGCAGCACAAGGGGGTACGAGCAGTACTTC,CASSTRGYEQYF
TRBJ1-2,TRBD1,TRBV18,.,16,TGTGCCAGCTCACTTTTGGAAACACAGGGGGCTCATGGCTACACCTTC,CASSLLETQGAHGYTF
TRBJ2-5,.,TRBV7-2,.,12,TGTGCCAGCAGCCGGCACCAAGAGACCCAGTACTTC,CASSRHQETQYF
TRBJ2-2,TRBD1,TRBV11-3,.,14,TGTGCCAGCAGCGAGGGACAGCGCCCCGGGGAGCTGTTTTTT,CASSEGQRPGELFF
TRBJ2-4,.,TRBV7-9,.,14,TGTGCCAGCAGCTTGTCGGTTACCAAAAACATTCAGTACTTC,CASSLSVTKNIQYF
TRBJ2-4,TRBD1,TRBV5-3,.,17,TGTGCCAGAAGCTTTGACAGGGGCTTAATAGCCAAAAACATTCAGTACTTC,CARSFDRGLIAKNIQYF
TRBJ2-5,TRBD1,TRBV10-3,few,15,TGTGCCATCAGTACCGGACAGGGGGAAGTCGAGACCCAGTACTTC,CAISTGQGEVETQYF